A selection of T cell receptor beta chains follows, all from one sample in a study of T cells in Graves' hyperthyroidism and ophthalmopathy. TCRdb reprocessed the multiplex PCR reads via MiXCR and lists one record per CDR3 protein. The table shows about 260,000 distinct CDR3 sequences, with approximately 21% occurring only once. Sample: blood. Receptors were obtained from a man in his thirties or forties with Graves' ophthalmopathy. CDR3s include the opening cysteine and the closing phenylalanine or tryptophan. Fields, in order: clone size, J gene, V gene, CDR3 protein. The size entry is marked missing in some rows and otherwise reads once, few, many or a size class.

clone_size: NA
j_call: TRBJ2-7
v_call: TRBV5-6
cdr3_aa: CASSTGQGDDEQYF

clone_size: many
j_call: TRBJ1-2
v_call: TRBV29-1
cdr3_aa: CSVGQGHYGYTF

clone_size: NA
j_call: TRBJ1-4
v_call: TRBV18
cdr3_aa: CASSPYRGLREKLFF

clone_size: few
j_call: TRBJ2-2
v_call: TRBV7-8
cdr3_aa: CASSFEGLITGELFF

clone_size: many
j_call: TRBJ1-5
v_call: TRBV2
cdr3_aa: CASSRTGGAAGQPQHF

clone_size: few
j_call: TRBJ2-2
v_call: TRBV20-1
cdr3_aa: CSARPSGRAYTGELFF

clone_size: NA
j_call: TRBJ2-1
v_call: TRBV11-1
cdr3_aa: CASRRLNNEQFF

clone_size: NA
j_call: TRBJ2-5
v_call: TRBV9
cdr3_aa: CASSVAGGGETQYF

clone_size: many
j_call: TRBJ2-7
v_call: TRBV12-3/TRBV12-4
cdr3_aa: CASSDRGGRALEQYF

clone_size: NA
j_call: TRBJ2-5
v_call: TRBV28
cdr3_aa: CASRPAGGIQETQYF

clone_size: NA
j_call: TRBJ2-1
v_call: TRBV24-1
cdr3_aa: CATSDSSEQFF

clone_size: many
j_call: TRBJ2-1
v_call: TRBV5-5
cdr3_aa: CASSSLTSAVYNEQFF

clone_size: few
j_call: TRBJ2-3
v_call: TRBV12-3/TRBV12-4
cdr3_aa: CASSLGYRQLTDTQYF

clone_size: many
j_call: TRBJ1-2
v_call: TRBV3-1
cdr3_aa: CASSQDWGGNYGYTF

clone_size: many
j_call: TRBJ2-7
v_call: TRBV11-2
cdr3_aa: CASSEKISSGRFSYEQYF

clone_size: once
j_call: TRBJ2-3
v_call: TRBV9
cdr3_aa: CASSVVSGIGTDTQYF

clone_size: few
j_call: TRBJ2-5
v_call: TRBV28
cdr3_aa: CASSLGTGVETQYF

clone_size: NA
j_call: TRBJ2-2
v_call: TRBV7-6
cdr3_aa: CASSALAVGSTGELFF

clone_size: many
j_call: TRBJ2-5
v_call: TRBV28
cdr3_aa: CASSLAGLGETQYF

clone_size: many
j_call: TRBJ1-1
v_call: TRBV12-3/TRBV12-4
cdr3_aa: CASSLDRGTPEAFF

clone_size: NA
j_call: TRBJ2-1
v_call: TRBV5-8
cdr3_aa: CASSPGLAVNNEQFF

clone_size: NA
j_call: TRBJ2-5
v_call: TRBV20-1
cdr3_aa: CSASPHLAGVRETQYF

clone_size: few
j_call: TRBJ2-3
v_call: TRBV9
cdr3_aa: CASSPPDWLDTQYF

clone_size: few
j_call: TRBJ1-5
v_call: TRBV6-6
cdr3_aa: CASSYSGRSNQPQHF

clone_size: many
j_call: TRBJ2-2
v_call: TRBV28
cdr3_aa: CAVPRKISGELFF

clone_size: NA
j_call: TRBJ1-1
v_call: TRBV4-1
cdr3_aa: CASSQGFGWAVEAFF

clone_size: NA
j_call: TRBJ1-5
v_call: TRBV28
cdr3_aa: CASTNRGTGLNQPQHF

clone_size: many
j_call: TRBJ2-1
v_call: TRBV7-9
cdr3_aa: CASNPSGSFSYNEQFF

clone_size: many
j_call: TRBJ2-1
v_call: TRBV11-3
cdr3_aa: CASNLQGMASNEQFF

clone_size: few
j_call: TRBJ2-1
v_call: TRBV30
cdr3_aa: CAWSPLPGEFSYNEQFF

clone_size: NA
j_call: TRBJ2-1
v_call: TRBV6-1
cdr3_aa: CASSLLWDEQFF

clone_size: NA
j_call: TRBJ1-1
v_call: TRBV27
cdr3_aa: CASLSGQGRNTEAFF

clone_size: NA
j_call: TRBJ2-2
v_call: TRBV11-2
cdr3_aa: CASSLEGPGTGELFF

clone_size: NA
j_call: TRBJ2-2
v_call: TRBV3-1
cdr3_aa: CASSHTPDGANTGELFF

clone_size: many
j_call: TRBJ2-7
v_call: TRBV7-3
cdr3_aa: CASSFSGRAGEQYF

clone_size: NA
j_call: TRBJ2-7
v_call: TRBV30
cdr3_aa: CAWDPGQGGHEQYF

clone_size: NA
j_call: TRBJ2-5
v_call: TRBV15
cdr3_aa: CATSRGHLQQETQYF

clone_size: NA
j_call: TRBJ2-7
v_call: TRBV20-1
cdr3_aa: CSARDLGGRRPEQYF

clone_size: many
j_call: TRBJ2-1
v_call: TRBV11-3
cdr3_aa: CASSLDRGTATYNEQFF

clone_size: many
j_call: TRBJ2-7
v_call: TRBV7-9
cdr3_aa: CASSSGRTIYEQYF

clone_size: few
j_call: TRBJ1-1
v_call: TRBV15
cdr3_aa: CATSRARNTEAFF

clone_size: NA
j_call: TRBJ2-1
v_call: TRBV24-1
cdr3_aa: CATSDRAGGRHTFNEQFF